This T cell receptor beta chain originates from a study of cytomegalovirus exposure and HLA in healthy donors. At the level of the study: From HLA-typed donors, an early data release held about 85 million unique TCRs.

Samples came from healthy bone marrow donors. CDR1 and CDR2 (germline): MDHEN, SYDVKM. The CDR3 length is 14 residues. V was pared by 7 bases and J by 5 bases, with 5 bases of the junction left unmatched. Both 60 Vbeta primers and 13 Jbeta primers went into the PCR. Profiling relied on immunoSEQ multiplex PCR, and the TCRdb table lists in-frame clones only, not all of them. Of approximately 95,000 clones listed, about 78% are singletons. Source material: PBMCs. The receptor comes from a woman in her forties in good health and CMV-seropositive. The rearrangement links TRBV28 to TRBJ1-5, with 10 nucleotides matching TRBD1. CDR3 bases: TGTGCCAGCAATAGACAGGGGGCCTATCAGCCCCAGCATTTT. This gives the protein CASNRQGAYQPQHF.